Here is one T cell receptor beta chain with its context. The antigen remains unidentified. This sample was taken from a study of shared clonotypes between healthy human individuals. Study-wide background: Ranging from 18 to 49 in age, donors were a couple of women and a few men. Used for every donor were three CD4 naive, three CD4 memory, two CD8 naive and one CD8 memory plate. Study findings and constraints: Genetic and exposure-history diversity was limited by the few donors. Despite large depth, rarefaction showed incomplete sorted-subset sequencing.

Here immunoSEQ multiplex PCR was the method, and the copy in TCRdb shows in-frame clones only, minus some. This sample carries 660,000 or so clones, about 95% of them seen once, and the ten largest clones take roughly 0.12%. Naive CD8 cells lacked CD45RO, underwent positive selection for CCR7 and left out terminally differentiated effector memory CD45RA+ cells. This CDR3 spans 16 amino acids. Germline V gene data show CDR1 as SGHNT and CDR2 as YYREEE (reference sequence). V was pared by 5 bases and J by 6 bases, with 12 bases of the junction left unmatched. The origin of this receptor is a woman in her 30s in good health. The V and J genes are TRBV5-4 and TRBJ2-7, with 12 bases fitting TRBD2. Sequenced: naive CD8+ T cells sorted from blood. This chain's CDR3 is CASSRDLAGGYVEQYF. The CDR3 DNA reads as TGTGCCAGCAGTCGGGACCTAGCGGGAGGGTACGTCGAGCAGTACTTC.